The source of this T cell receptor (beta chain) is a study of blood T cell repertoires in COVID-19. Using immunoSEQ multiplex PCR, the repertoire was profiled, and TCRdb retains in-frame clones only, with some absent. The repertoire has around 92,000 clones, 86% of them found once; the top ten carry about 25%. What was sequenced was peripheral blood. This TCR derives from a human donor in a cohort sampled during active COVID-19.

CDR3 DNA sequence: TGTGCCAGCAGCGTAGGCCTAGCGGGGGTTTCCGAGCAGTACTTC. Translated: CASSVGLAGVSEQYF. This chain uses TRBV9 with TRBJ2-7; 10 bases are a match to TRBD2. Germline-derived CDR1 and CDR2 are SGDLS and YYNGEE. CDR3 length equals 15 residues. Trimming at V came to 0 bases and at J to 6 bases, leaving 6 bases not matched to a gene.